These 8 T cell receptor beta chains came from one sample sequenced in a study of T cells in narcolepsy. Using immunoSEQ multiplex PCR, the repertoire was profiled, and TCRdb retains in-frame clones only, with some absent. This table holds 8,000 to 10,000 clones, over 60% found once. The sample comprised CD45RA- memory CD8+ T cells from PBMCs. These receptors were obtained from a human donor with narcolepsy.

The chain couples TRBV5-1 to TRBJ2-1; D unclear. The CDR3 spans 13 residues. Germline lookup yields CDR1 SGHRS and CDR2 YFSETQ. V was cut by 0 bases and J by 6 bases, with 7 bases left in between. The CDR3 loop is CASSLEVSNEQFF. The CDR3 nucleotides read TGCGCCAGCAGCTTGGAGGTGAGCAATGAGCAGTTCTTC.

The chain uses TRBV6-5 and TRBJ2-7; D is unresolved. Germline V CDR1 and CDR2: MNHEY, SVGAGI. V dropped 0 bases and J dropped 3 bases, with 12 bases sitting between them. This CDR3 contains 15 residues. The CDR3 bases are TGTGCCAGCAGTTACTCGGTGTCAGGTGGCTACGAGCAGTACTTC. Translated: CASSYSVSGGYEQYF.

In nucleotides, the CDR3 is TGTGCCAGCAGCCCCGGGACCGAAAATTCACCCCTCCACTTT. Its protein product is CASSPGTENSPLHF. The V gene is TRBV4-2, the J gene TRBJ1-6, with TRBD1 as a possible D gene (5 bases). The V gene's germline CDR1 is LGHNA and CDR2 YNFKEQ. The V gene lost 4 bases and the J gene lost 7 bases, with 11 bases spanning the gap. CDR3 length: 14 amino acids.

The CDR3 loop reads CASSYGAGGSEDYTF. DNA for the CDR3: TGTGCCAGCAGTTACGGGGCAGGGGGCTCGGAGGACTACACCTTC. The chain uses TRBV6-5 and TRBJ1-2, with 8 bases matching TRBD1. Germline trimming cut 2 bases from V and 10 bases from J; bases unmatched to any gene: 12. Germline CDR1 reads MNHEY; CDR2 reads SVGAGI. The CDR3 has 15 residues.

This chain uses TRBV28 with TRBJ2-3, with 11 bases identical to TRBD2. Trimming took 8 bases from V and 4 from J; bases not matched to a gene: 2. In germline, CDR1 is MDHEN, CDR2 SYDVKM. The CDR3 consists of 13 residues. The CDR3 sequence is CASLSGGADTQYF. The DNA for the CDR3 is TGTGCCAGCCTTAGCGGGGGGGCAGATACGCAGTATTTT.

The gene calls are TRBV5-4 and TRBJ1-2, with no clear D. Trimming left V 3 bases short and J 7 bases short, with 10 bases between. This CDR3 has 12 amino acids. The germline V gene encodes CDR1 SGHNT and CDR2 YYREEE (reference sequence). The CDR3 bases are TGTGCCAGCAGCTCGGACGGGGTTGGCTACACCTTC. This translates into CASSSDGVGYTF.

This clone was counted only a few times. The chain couples TRBV6-5 to TRBJ2-6; D uncertain. Trimming cost V 2 bases and J 0 bases, with 5 bases left between them. The CDR3 has 15 residues. The germline CDR1 and CDR2 sequences are MNHEY and SVGAGI. The DNA for the CDR3 is TGTGCCAGCAGTTACGGTCCCTCTGGGGCCAACGTCCTGACTTTC. Translation: CASSYGPSGANVLTF.

V usage is TRBV10-3 and J usage is TRBJ2-1; D could derive from TRBD1 or TRBD2 (5 bases each). The CDR3 is 13 residues long. Trimming took 4 bases from V and 10 from J, leaving 14 bases between them. Germline V gives CDR1 ENHRY, CDR2 SYGVKD. The CDR3 reads CAISGGSSGEQFF. The DNA of the CDR3 is TGTGCCATCAGTGGGGGCTCCTCGGGGGAGCAGTTCTTC.